A selection of T cell receptor beta chains follows, all from one sample in a study of cytotoxic CD8 clonotypes in ibrutinib-treated CLL. The data were produced by immunoSEQ multiplex PCR, yet TCRdb's version contains in-frame clones alone and is incomplete. This sample carries approximately 100,000 clones, 70% to 85% of them seen once, and the ten largest clones take 32%. The sequenced sample was PBMCs, obtained after 12 months of ibrutinib treatment. The receptors stem from a human donor with chronic lymphocytic leukemia. CDR3s include the opening cysteine and the closing phenylalanine or tryptophan. The D gene is left open where the match is weak. Expanded clones get a size class; other rows say once, few or many, or leave the size out.

TRBV5-1	NA	TRBJ2-1	NA	13	CASSFIGDNEQFF	TGCGCCAGCAGCTTTATAGGGGACAATGAGCAGTTCTTC
TRBV10-3	NA	TRBJ1-5	NA	13	CAISESRGEPQHF	TGTGCCATCAGTGAGTCGCGGGGAGAGCCCCAGCATTTT
TRBV7-3	NA	TRBJ2-2	NA	14	CASSLIQTTGELFF	TGTGCCAGCAGCTTAATACAGACAACCGGGGAGCTGTTTTTT
TRBV5-4	NA	TRBJ2-5	NA	15	CASSLGGRSWETQYF	TGTGCCAGCAGCTTGGGGGGCAGGTCGTGGGAGACCCAGTACTTC
TRBV7-2	NA	TRBJ2-5	once	15	CASSLITGIRETQYF	TGTGCCAGCAGCTTAATTACGGGGATTCGAGAGACCCAGTACTTC
TRBV2	NA	TRBJ2-2	NA	15	CATAQELANTGELFF	TGTGCCACCGCCCAGGAACTTGCGAACACCGGGGAGCTGTTTTTT
TRBV15	NA	TRBJ1-1	NA	13	CATSRDGRTEAFF	TGTGCCACCAGCAGAGATGGAAGGACTGAAGCTTTCTTT
TRBV2	TRBD1	TRBJ1-5	many	14	CASTGDRGNQPQHF	TGTGCCAGCACTGGGGACAGGGGAAATCAGCCCCAGCATTTT
TRBV7-3	TRBD2	TRBJ2-5	NA	16	CASSLVWRGGHKTQYF	TGTGCCAGCAGCTTAGTCTGGCGGGGGGGCCATAAGACCCAGTACTTC
TRBV30	TRBD1	TRBJ1-2	NA	13	CAWKWTGGSGYTF	TGTGCCTGGAAGTGGACAGGGGGTAGTGGCTACACCTTC